The TCR beta chain under discussion was sequenced for a study of blood T cell repertoires in COVID-19. In germline, CDR1 is MNHEY, CDR2 SVGAGI. CDR3 length: 14 amino acids. Between the trimmed V and J ends, which lost 6 bases and 4 bases, there was a span of 13 bases. Enrolled during active infection, Seattle patients were then followed longitudinally. Authors' processing steps: The authors estimated nucleated cell counts from reference gene primer amplification. The data were produced by immunoSEQ multiplex PCR, yet TCRdb's version contains in-frame clones alone and is incomplete. D and trimming were read from the DNA, whereas the V and J calls and clone size are those reported in that table. The table lists about 200,000 clones, 85% to 95% of them singletons, with roughly 0.76% in the top ten.

The sequenced sample was peripheral blood. V gene TRBV6-5 combines with J gene TRBJ2-1, with TRBD1 as a possible D gene (6 bases). The origin of this receptor is a man younger than 40 with COVID-19, enrolled during active disease. Here the CDR3 reads CASRTSGHYNEQFF. DNA of the CDR3: TGTGCCAGCAGGACCTCGGGACATTACAATGAGCAGTTCTTC.